The 3 T cell receptor beta chains presented below share a single source sample, sequenced in a study of blood T cell repertoires in COVID-19. The data were produced by immunoSEQ multiplex PCR, yet TCRdb's version contains in-frame clones alone and is incomplete. Here the sample spans a few hundred thousand clones, 85% being singletons. The sequencing sample was made of peripheral blood. The receptor source for this set is a young woman with acute or convalescent COVID-19.

The V gene is TRBV30, the J gene TRBJ1-1; maybe TRBD1 (5 bases). From germline, CDR1 is GTSNPN and CDR2 SVGIG (reference sequence). The CDR3 sequence is 13 residues long. V was trimmed by 2 bases and J by 0 bases, leaving 7 bases between them. CDR3 region: CAWSSDMNTEAFF. In DNA form, the CDR3 reads TGTGCCTGGAGTTCGGACATGAACACTGAAGCTTTCTTT.

This clone has just a few counts. The chain has TRBV19 and TRBJ1-1, with D unclear. The CDR3 runs 13 residues. CDR1 is LNHDA and CDR2 is SQIVND in the germline V gene (reference sequence). V was pared by 7 bases and J by 0 bases, with 9 bases between. Here the CDR3 reads CASTGPMNTEAFF. The CDR3 DNA follows: TGTGCCAGTACCGGTCCGATGAACACTGAAGCTTTCTTT. The variable domain in full, completed from reference TRBV19 and TRBJ1-1, reads DGGITQSPKYLFRKEGQNVTLSCEQNLNHDAMYWYRQDPGQGLRLIYYSQIVNDFQKGDIAEGYSVSREKKESFPLTVTSAQKNPTAFYLCASTGPMNTEAFFGQGTRLTVV.

The rearrangement uses TRBV10-3 and TRBJ1-1, with D unclear. The CDR3 covers 16 residues. Germline loops: CDR1 ENHRY, CDR2 SYGVKD. The germline V and J ends were trimmed by 0 bases and 1 base, with 12 bases remaining between them. Written as DNA, the CDR3 is TGTGCCATCAGTGAGTCCGGAGCGCGACCGAACACTGAAGCTTTCTTT. Translation gives CAISESGARPNTEAFF.